The rows below give T cell receptor beta chains drawn from one sample of a study of T cell clones after liver transplantation. Clones were sequenced by immunoSEQ multiplex PCR, and TCRdb holds only the in-frame ones, with some missing. The table lists approximately 10,000 clones, over 55% of them singletons. This sample comprised CD4+ T cells from blood, obtained 30 to 34 months after liver transplant. Receptor source: a human patient who received a liver transplant. The T cells may partly be graft donor cells. Each CDR3 is given with its conserved first and last residue. Fields, in order: J gene, D gene, clone size, V gene, CDR3 DNA, CDR3 protein. A D gene is named only where the DNA matches it firmly. Clone size is not always given. Where it is, it says once, few, many or a class for expanded clones.

TRBJ1-2 . . TRBV19 TGTGCCAGTAGTCCCCAGGGGAATGGCTACACCTTC CASSPQGNGYTF
TRBJ1-4 . few TRBV28 TGTGCCAGCTCCCCAGGGGAAGATGAAAAACTGTTTTTT CASSPGEDEKLFF
TRBJ2-1 TRBD2 few TRBV19 TGTGCCAGTAGTACAGTAGCGGGGGCCTACAATGAGCAGTTCTTC CASSTVAGAYNEQFF
TRBJ2-5 TRBD2 . TRBV30 TGTGCCTGGAGCACGGGGGGGCGGGGGCCCGAAAATCAAGAGACCCAGTACTTC CAWSTGGRGPENQETQYF
TRBJ1-1 . . TRBV9 TGTGCCAGCAGCGAAGGGGGGGGCACTGAAGCTTTCTTT CASSEGGGTEAFF
TRBJ2-5 TRBD2 few TRBV4-1 TGCGCCAGCAGCCAGGACCTTGCGGGGGGGTGGAAGACCCAGTACTTC CASSQDLAGGWKTQYF
TRBJ2-3 . once TRBV5-5 TGTGCCAGCAGCTTGGGGGTCGGCACAGATACGCAGTATTTT CASSLGVGTDTQYF
TRBJ2-3 . . TRBV19 TGTGCCAGTAGTGCCTTAAGCACAGATACGCAGTATTTT CASSALSTDTQYF
TRBJ2-3 TRBD2 . TRBV10-2 TGCGCCAGCAGCCTCGGGGGTAGCGGGAGGGCTAGCACAGATACGCAGTATTTT CASSLGGSGRASTDTQYF
TRBJ2-1 . few TRBV4-1 TGCGCCAGCAGCCCACACAACTCAGGCTCCTACAATGAGCAGTTCTTC CASSPHNSGSYNEQFF
TRBJ2-1 . . TRBV5-4 TGTGCCAGCAGCCAAAGAGGGAGCTCCTACAATGAGCAGTTCTTC CASSQRGSSYNEQFF
TRBJ1-5 TRBD1 few TRBV7-9 TGTGCCAGCAGCTCCTCGGGACAGGGGGCGGGTCAGCCCCAGCATTTT CASSSSGQGAGQPQHF
TRBJ1-1 . few TRBV6-5 TGTGCCAGCAGTTACGGTGGGGGTGGCACTGAAGCTTTCTTT CASSYGGGGTEAFF
TRBJ2-2 TRBD1 . TRBV19 TGTGCCAGTAGTATACAGGGGGCGGACGGGGAGCTGTTTTTT CASSIQGADGELFF
TRBJ2-3 . . TRBV5-4 TGTGCCAGCAGCTTGGAAGCATTGGATACGCAGTATTTT CASSLEALDTQYF
TRBJ2-3 TRBD2 . TRBV11-2 TGTGCCAGCAGCTTCAATGGGGTATTAGCGGGGGAAGATACGCAGTATTTT CASSFNGVLAGEDTQYF
TRBJ2-3 TRBD2 . TRBV2 TGTGCCAGCGGGGCTAGCGGGACAACTAGCACAGATACGCAGTATTTT CASGASGTTSTDTQYF
TRBJ2-5 . few TRBV9 TGTGCCAGCAGCACAGGAGGGAATAGCCAAGAGACCCAGTACTTC CASSTGGNSQETQYF
TRBJ1-2 TRBD1 . TRBV9 TGTGCCAGCAGCCTAAGGGACAGCCCTGGGAATGGCTACACCTTC CASSLRDSPGNGYTF
TRBJ2-3 . few TRBV14 TGTGCCAGCAGTCCGGGGGCGGGAGAACCAGATACGCAGTATTTT CASSPGAGEPDTQYF
TRBJ2-7 . . TRBV6-1 TGTGCCTGCGGGTACGAGCAGTACTTC CACGYEQYF
TRBJ2-1 TRBD2 few TRBV10-3 TGTGCCATCAGTTCACCTGATAGCGGGGGCTACAATGAGCAGTTCTTC CAISSPDSGGYNEQFF
TRBJ1-5 . . TRBV19 TGTGCCAGTACCACACCGGGGGATAGCAATCAGCCCCAGCATTTT CASTTPGDSNQPQHF
TRBJ2-7 TRBD1 hyperexpanded TRBV5-1 TGCGCCAGCAGCCTGGAGGGACAGGGGAACGACGAGCAGTACTTC CASSLEGQGNDEQYF
TRBJ1-5 . . TRBV7-9 TGTGCCAGCAGCCCTCGGGGGGGCGGCAATCAGCCCCAGCATTTT CASSPRGGGNQPQHF
TRBJ1-5 TRBD1 few TRBV28 TGTGCCAGCAGTCACAGGGGGCAAGGGCATCAGCCCCAGCATTTT CASSHRGQGHQPQHF
TRBJ1-1 TRBD1 . TRBV28 TGTGCCAGCAGTTTGGGGGGACAGGGGGCGATGAACACTGAAGCTTTCTTT CASSLGGQGAMNTEAFF
TRBJ2-3 TRBD2 . TRBV15 TGTGCCACCAGCAGTAAGCGGGAGGGCCCCGATACGCAGTATTTT CATSSKREGPDTQYF
TRBJ1-6 . . TRBV7-6 TGTGCCAGCAGCTTAGAACTGAATTCACCCCTCCACTTT CASSLELNSPLHF
TRBJ1-1 . . TRBV28 TGTGCCAGCAGCCCTGGGGCTGAAGCTTTCTTT CASSPGAEAFF
TRBJ2-1 TRBD2 . TRBV7-8 TGTGCCAGCAGCCAGACTAGCGGGGGGGCTAGTGAGCAGTTCTTC CASSQTSGGASEQFF
TRBJ2-3 TRBD1 . TRBV5-1 TGCGCCAGCAGCCCCCGATTTGCAGACAGGGCAACTTTCTCGGTGGATACGCAGTATTTT CASSPRFADRATFSVDTQYF
TRBJ2-4 . . TRBV7-9 TGTGCCAGCAGCTATAGCTCTAGGGTCGAAAACATTCAGTACTTC CASSYSSRVENIQYF
TRBJ1-3 TRBD1 . TRBV5-1 TGCGCCAGCAGCCAAGACTTGACAGGGAGTGGAAACACCATATATTTT CASSQDLTGSGNTIYF
TRBJ2-1 . . TRBV5-1 TGCGCCAGCAGCTTGGCGGTGACACAGAGCTCCTACAATGAGCAGTTCTTC CASSLAVTQSSYNEQFF
TRBJ2-1 . . TRBV7-9 TGTGCCAGCAGCTTAGTTAGCTTATCTCCCAATGAGCAGTTCTTC CASSLVSLSPNEQFF
TRBJ2-2 . . TRBV4-3 TGCGCCAGCAGCCAAGCATTGCACACCGGGGAGCTGTTTTTT CASSQALHTGELFF
TRBJ2-1 . medium-sized TRBV9 TGTGCCAGCAGCGTAGGAGGAGATCTGGCCAATGAGCAGTTCTTC CASSVGGDLANEQFF
TRBJ2-7 TRBD2 . TRBV28 TGTGCCAGCAGTCCGAGCGGGGGGGGTGAGCAGTACTTC CASSPSGGGEQYF
TRBJ2-2 TRBD1 once TRBV2 TGTGCCAGCAGCGAACCGGGACAGGGGATCGCCGGGGAGCTGTTTTTT CASSEPGQGIAGELFF
TRBJ2-3 . . TRBV6-6 TGTGCCAGCATCAGCGGTTTCACAGATACGCAGTATTTT CASISGFTDTQYF
TRBJ1-1 TRBD1 . TRBV5-6 TGTGCCAGCAGCCTACCCGGGACAGGGGGACTTTGGAACACTGAAGCTTTCTTT CASSLPGTGGLWNTEAFF
TRBJ2-5 TRBD2 . TRBV27 TGTGCCAGCAGACCGGGACTAGCGGAGACCCAGTACTTC CASRPGLAETQYF
TRBJ1-1 . few TRBV5-1 TGCGCCAGCAGCTTGGCGGGGATGAACACTGAAGCTTTCTTT CASSLAGMNTEAFF
TRBJ2-3 . few TRBV29-1 TGCAGCGTTGAAGATCCCGGACAGACGACTAGCACAGATACGCAGTATTTT CSVEDPGQTTSTDTQYF
TRBJ2-3 . . TRBV19 TGTGCCAGTAGTCCGGGAAGCACAGATACGCAGTATTTT CASSPGSTDTQYF